This entry lists 5 T cell receptor beta chains sequenced from one sample in a study of cytomegalovirus exposure and HLA in healthy donors (dated by TCRdb to 2017 to 2019). Library preparation employed the immunoSEQ multiplex PCR assay. The multiplex PCR relied on a mix of 60 forward primers for TCR Vbeta segments and 13 reverse primers for TCR Jbeta segments. Here the immuneACCESS table is served through TCRdb, limited to in-frame sequences with V and J called. Missing clones are a known gap in these copies; in checked studies unresolved V genes cover under half, and the rest lacks a known reason. The table for this sample shows tens of thousands of clones. The ten top clones hold about 1.9% of the sample. Sequencing was performed on PBMCs. The source of these receptors is a woman aged 40 to 50 in good health and CMV-seropositive.

J is TRBJ1-5 and V is TRBV6-6; D is ambiguous. CDR3 length equals 15 residues. Between the trimmed V and J ends, which lost 5 bases and 0 bases, there was a span of 11 bases. Germline V lookup: CDR1 MNHNY, CDR2 SVGAGI (reference sequence). CDR3 nucleotides: TGTGCCAGCAGTCCACTATCGGATAGCAATCAGCCCCAGCATTTT. Its protein product is CASSPLSDSNQPQHF.

This rearrangement joins TRBV28 to TRBJ2-7, with unresolved D. This CDR3 is built from 15 residues. Germline loops: CDR1 MDHEN, CDR2 SYDVKM. Deletions cut 3 bases from V and 0 bases from J, with 12 bases between. CDR3 in amino acids: CASSFRNSSSYEQYF. In nucleotides, the CDR3 is TGTGCCAGCAGTTTCAGGAACAGTAGCTCCTACGAGCAGTACTTC.

This chain connects TRBV18 to TRBJ2-1; perhaps TRBD2 as D (5 bases). Germline V gene data show CDR1 as KGHSH and CDR2 as LQKENI. Trimming cost V 8 bases and J 8 bases, with 16 bases left between them. The CDR3 is 13 amino acids. This CDR3 reads CASTDLSDDEQFF. CDR3 sequence (DNA): TGTGCCAGCACGGACTTGTCGGATGATGAGCAGTTCTTC.

This chain uses TRBV15 with TRBJ1-5; 7 bases agree with TRBD1. Germline trimming cut 4 bases from V and 9 bases from J; bases unmatched to any gene: 12. Germline CDR1 LNHNV, CDR2 YYDKDF (reference sequence). The CDR3 totals 15 residues. The CDR3 loop reads CATSKETGAGTPQHF. The CDR3 region has the DNA TGTGCCACCAGCAAAGAAACAGGGGCGGGTACGCCCCAGCATTTT.

CDR3 sequence (DNA): TGTGCCAGCAGCCAAGCGGTGGGGGGGCCGAACACCGGGGAGCTGTTTTTT. This codes for CASSQAVGGPNTGELFF. The rearrangement links TRBV4-2 to TRBJ2-2; TRBD2 might be the D (7 bases). Trimming took off 1 base at V and 0 bases at J, with 12 bases between the two ends. Germline assignment: CDR1 LGHNA and CDR2 YNFKEQ. The length of the CDR3 is 17 residues.